The 24 T cell receptor beta chains below were found in one sample sequenced in a study of CXCR3-negative and CXCR3-positive naive CD8 T cells. The libraries of TRB cDNA were constructed through 5' RACE using UMI labels. TCRdb reprocessed the 5' RACE reads and reports one entry per CDR3 protein, with no DNA. Its table records 7,500 to 8,500 distinct CDR3 sequences. The source material was naive CXCR3- CD8+ T cells from blood. Stated subset: CD45RO-CCR7+CD27+CD95- naive CD8+ T cells lacking CXCR3 (TNR3-). The receptors originated from a human donor in good health. Some clones in this sample may be carry-over from other donors' samples.

The rearrangement joins TRBV28 to TRBJ2-5; lacking DNA, the TRBD1 call made by TCRdb goes unchecked. The CDR3 spans 16 residues. Germline CDR1 is MDHEN and CDR2 is SYDVKM. The CDR3 sequence is CASSLWDRELGETQYF.

V and J are TRBV21-1 and TRBJ2-7. TRBV21-1 has pseudogene status. This CDR3 comprises 12 residues. The CDR3 sequence: CASSAHGYEQYF.

J is TRBJ2-3 and V is TRBV9. CDR1 and CDR2 (germline): SGDLS, YYNGEE. The CDR3 is 12 residues long. The CDR3 sequence is CASSRLGDTQYF.

The J gene is TRBJ2-1, the V gene TRBV5-1; TCRdb indicates TRBD2, and absent DNA this call remains unverified. The CDR3 sequence is 17 residues long. CDR1 is SGHRS and CDR2 is YFSETQ in the germline V gene. The CDR3 spells CASSLGTSGSSYNEQFF.

This sequence joins TRBV18 and TRBJ1-1; absent DNA, TCRdb's TRBD1 call cannot be checked. The CDR3 covers 12 residues. Germline values: CDR1 KGHSH, CDR2 LQKENI. This CDR3 reads CASSSRVTEAFF.

This chain's CDR3 is CASRPRETDLYQETQYF. The V gene is TRBV6-2 or TRBV6-3, the J gene TRBJ2-5; lacking DNA, the TRBD1 call made by TCRdb goes unchecked. The CDR3 is made up of 17 amino acids. Germline values: CDR1 MNHEY, CDR2 SVGEGT.

Its frequency marks this clonotype as medium-sized. V and J are TRBV29-1 and TRBJ2-1; as DNA is missing, the TRBD1 call by TCRdb cannot be tested. CDR1 and CDR2 from the germline V gene are SQVTM and ANQGSEA. The CDR3 contains 16 residues. The CDR3 loop is CSVETGTGRSYNEQFF.

The chain has TRBV29-1 and TRBJ1-4; checking the TCRdb D call of TRBD1 is not possible without DNA. From germline, CDR1 is SQVTM and CDR2 ANQGSEA. The CDR3 is made up of 12 amino acids. The CDR3 spells CSVGQGSLGLFF.

V is TRBV5-1 and J is TRBJ2-1; TCRdb gives TRBD2 as the D gene, but with no DNA this cannot be confirmed. CDR1 is SGHRS, CDR2 YFSETQ, per germline. This CDR3 is built from 12 residues. The CDR3 loop reads CASSDTSDEQFF.

The V gene is TRBV9, the J gene TRBJ2-1. The length of the CDR3 is 13 residues. The germline CDR1 and CDR2 sequences are SGDLS and YYNGEE. Here the CDR3 reads CASGGTKYNEQFF.

J is TRBJ2-5 and V is TRBV12-3 or TRBV12-4. The CDR3 is 11 residues long. The CDR3 loop is CASSLRETQYF.

This clonotype ranks as medium-sized in terms of frequency. The V and J genes are TRBV6-5 and TRBJ1-6. The CDR3 totals 15 residues. The V gene's germline CDR1 is MNHEY and CDR2 SVGAGI. CDR3 in amino acids: CASRPRGQHNSPLHF.

The chain links TRBV29-1 to TRBJ2-1; TCRdb picks TRBD2, but there is no DNA to check that call. The CDR3 sequence is 15 residues long. Germline V CDR1 and CDR2: SQVTM, ANQGSEA. CDR3 in amino acids: CSVENSGGRYNEQFF.

This clonotype is identified as medium-sized from frequency. The chain carries TRBV7-2 and TRBJ2-2. This CDR3 contains 14 residues. Germline CDR1 SGHTA, CDR2 FQGNSA. CDR3 loop: CASSLVQNTGELFF.

The genes are TRBV4-3 and TRBJ1-5; TCRdb's D gene call, TRBD1, goes unchecked for lack of DNA. The germline V gene has CDR1 LGHNA and CDR2 YSLEER. The CDR3 covers 19 residues. CDR3 loop: CASSPGSDRGRCLNQPQHF.

The genes are TRBV7-9 and TRBJ2-7; TCRdb's D call of TRBD1 is untestable without DNA. The CDR3 loop spans 13 amino acids. Germline V gene lookup returns CDR1 SEHNR and CDR2 FQNEAQ (reference sequence). CDR3 in amino acids: CASSHGGNYEQYF.

The rearrangement links TRBV24-1 to TRBJ1-5; TCRdb proposes TRBD1, but this gene call is untestable without DNA. The CDR3 contains 15 residues. The germline gives CDR1 KGHDR, CDR2 SFDVKD. The CDR3 reads CATSGAGAFNQPQHF.

This clonotype registers medium-sized by frequency. This chain links TRBV12-3 or TRBV12-4 with TRBJ2-1; TCRdb gives TRBD1 as the D gene, but with no DNA this cannot be confirmed. This CDR3 has 17 residues. CDR3 protein: CASSLERSQGRNNEQFF.

Considering frequency, this clonotype is medium-sized. The rearrangement links TRBV4-3 to TRBJ1-5. Germline values: CDR1 LGHNA, CDR2 YSLEER. This CDR3 comprises 16 residues. This chain's CDR3 is CASSQENDRYNQPQHF.

J is TRBJ2-7 and V is TRBV29-1; TCRdb's D call of TRBD1 is untestable without DNA. The CDR3 spans 14 residues. In germline, CDR1 is SQVTM, CDR2 ANQGSEA. The CDR3 is CSAAGGMVSYEQYF.

V is TRBV27 and J is TRBJ1-5. Germline values: CDR1 MNHEY, CDR2 SMNVEV (reference sequence). This CDR3 region has 12 residues. This CDR3 reads CASSSIDQPQHF.

This chain joins TRBV6-5 and TRBJ1-1. Germline CDR1 and CDR2: MNHEY and SVGAGI. The CDR3 is made up of 14 amino acids. The chain's CDR3 is CASSPGGMGTEAFF.

The genes are TRBV7-8 and TRBJ2-1; TCRdb indicates TRBD2, and absent DNA this call remains unverified. The CDR3 consists of 17 residues. From germline, CDR1 is SGHVS and CDR2 FQNEAQ. The CDR3 region is CASSEVPGTSEYNEQFF.

The gene calls are TRBV2 and TRBJ1-2; TCRdb calls TRBD1, which cannot be checked without DNA. The germline gives CDR1 SNHLY, CDR2 FYNNEI. The CDR3 has 15 residues. CDR3 loop: CASSSRGQDVYGYTF.